The rows below give T cell receptor beta chains drawn from one sample of a study of T cells in Graves' hyperthyroidism and ophthalmopathy. TCRdb independently ran MiXCR on the multiplex PCR reads; one entry per CDR3 protein. The top ten clones hold under 8.5% of a sample with 700,000 or so distinct CDR3 sequences, about 17% of them seen once. The sequencing sample was made of blood. The receptors stem from a man aged 18 to 30 with Graves' hyperthyroidism. The CDR3 runs from the conserved cysteine through the conserved F or W. D genes are given only for firm matches. Rows give clone size only sometimes, using once, few, many, or a class for an expanded clone.

TRBD1 | many | TRBJ2-7 | TRBV6-2/TRBV6-3 | TGTGCCAGCAGCTGGGGACAGGCGGGCTACGAGCAGTACTTC | CASSWGQAGYEQYF
TRBD1 | few | TRBJ1-2 | TRBV12-3/TRBV12-4 | TGTGCCAGCAGTTTAGGTGGCGGGACAGGGGAAGGCGGCTACACCTTC | CASSLGGGTGEGGYTF
NA | many | TRBJ2-7 | TRBV28 | TGTGCCAGCAGTAGAAGCGCGGGACCGTTTTACGAGCAGTACTTC | CASSRSAGPFYEQYF
TRBD1 | NA | TRBJ2-7 | TRBV29-1 | TGCAGCGTTGATTTACAGGGGGCGGACGAGCAGTACTTC | CSVDLQGADEQYF
NA | NA | TRBJ2-4 | TRBV24-1 | TGTGCCACCACCGAGGGCCCGGACATTCAGTACTTC | CATTEGPDIQYF
NA | many | TRBJ2-3 | TRBV6-2/TRBV6-3 | TGTGCCAGCAGTACCACGCTAGGGAGGAGGGATACGCAGTATTTT | CASSTTLGRRDTQYF
NA | many | TRBJ1-3 | TRBV11-2 | TGTGCCAGCAGCGGCTGGTCGTTTGGAAACACCATATATTTT | CASSGWSFGNTIYF
NA | many | TRBJ2-1 | TRBV2 | TGTGCCAGCAAGGTCGGTTACTACAATGAGCAGTTCTTC | CASKVGYYNEQFF
NA | many | TRBJ2-7 | TRBV28 | TGTGCCAGCAGGGGGGGCTACGAGCAGTACTTC | CASRGGYEQYF
TRBD1 | few | TRBJ2-7 | TRBV6-1 | TGTGCCAGCAGTGAAGGGGACAGGGTTTACGAGCAGTACTTC | CASSEGDRVYEQYF
NA | few | TRBJ2-7 | TRBV3-1 | TGTGCCAGCAGCCCACAGGCGAGGAGCTCCTACGAGCAGTACTTC | CASSPQARSSYEQYF
NA | few | TRBJ1-5 | TRBV20-1 | TGCAGTGCTAGAGGGGGGTCGCCCCAGCATTTT | CSARGGSPQHF
TRBD2 | NA | TRBJ2-2 | TRBV19 | TGTGCCAGTAGTATAGGACTTGGCGGGAGTGGGACCGGGGAGCTGTTTTTT | CASSIGLGGSGTGELFF
NA | many | TRBJ2-3 | TRBV27 | TGTGCCAGCAGTCCTGCTAAAGATACGCAGTATTTT | CASSPAKDTQYF
NA | NA | TRBJ2-2 | TRBV29-1 | TGCAGCGTTTACGGTGCCGGGGAGCTGTTTTTT | CSVYGAGELFF
TRBD2 | few | TRBJ2-7 | TRBV12-3/TRBV12-4 | TGTGCCAGCAGCTCCTGGACTAGCGGGAGGGCCAGCTCCTACGAGCAGTACTTC | CASSSWTSGRASSYEQYF
NA | NA | TRBJ2-5 | TRBV5-1 | TGCGCCAGCAGCTTGGTTGCGAACCAAGAGACCCAGTACTTC | CASSLVANQETQYF
TRBD1 | many | TRBJ2-7 | TRBV28 | TGTGCCAGCAGTTTGTCGGACAGGGGAGGTGAGCAGTACTTC | CASSLSDRGGEQYF
NA | NA | TRBJ2-7 | TRBV3-1 | TGTGCCAGCAGCCAATTCTTCGGGAGTGGTTACGAGCAGTACTTC | CASSQFFGSGYEQYF
NA | many | TRBJ2-5 | TRBV30 | TGTGCCTGGAGTGTAATAGAGACCCAGTACTTC | CAWSVIETQYF
NA | few | TRBJ2-2 | TRBV10-3 | TGTGCCATCACTCGTGGCGCCGGGGAGCTGTTTTTT | CAITRGAGELFF
TRBD2 | many | TRBJ2-1 | TRBV28 | TGTGCCAGCAGAAGCGGGAGGTCCCCCTACAATGAGCAGTTCTTC | CASRSGRSPYNEQFF
TRBD1 | many | TRBJ2-7 | TRBV7-9 | TGTGCCAGCAGCCCTTGGACAGGGACGGTCTACGAGCAGTACTTC | CASSPWTGTVYEQYF
TRBD1 | NA | TRBJ2-2 | TRBV12-3/TRBV12-4 | TGTGCCAGCAGGTCGTGGGACAGGGGGTATGCCGGGGAGCTGTTTTTT | CASRSWDRGYAGELFF
TRBD1 | few | TRBJ1-5 | TRBV6-4 | TGTGCCAGCTCCCCCCGGGACAGGACGACCGAAGATCAGCCCCAACATTTT | CASSPRDRTTEDQPQHF
NA | few | TRBJ2-3 | TRBV30 | TGTGCCTGGAGTCAACCCTCGAGGGGGGATACGCAGTATTTT | CAWSQPSRGDTQYF
NA | few | TRBJ2-7 | TRBV28 | TGTGCCAGCAGTCCTTGGACAGACGGACGTTTATACGAGCAGTACTTC | CASSPWTDGRLYEQYF
NA | few | TRBJ2-5 | TRBV3-1 | TGTGCCAGCAGCCAAGAGGAAGCCTTCTCCTTTGTGAAGTACTTC | CASSQEEAFSFVKYF
NA | many | TRBJ1-1 | TRBV3-1 | TGTGCCAGCAGCACGACGGCATCTGGGGGAACTGAAGCTTTCTTT | CASSTTASGGTEAFF
NA | NA | TRBJ2-1 | TRBV28 | TGTGCCAGCAGTCCGCTAGGGGAGACCCAGTTCTTC | CASSPLGETQFF
NA | many | TRBJ2-1 | TRBV18 | TGTGCCAGCTCACCCTATCTAGGAAATGAGCAGTTCTTC | CASSPYLGNEQFF
TRBD2 | NA | TRBJ2-7 | TRBV6-1 | TGTGCCAGCAGTCGGACTAGCGGGATTTTTTACGAGCAGTACTTC | CASSRTSGIFYEQYF
TRBD1 | many | TRBJ2-4 | TRBV7-9 | TGTGCCAGCAGCCCCCGTACAGGTGGGACAGAGGACATTCAGTACTTC | CASSPRTGGTEDIQYF
TRBD1 | few | TRBJ2-7 | TRBV4-1 | TGCGCCAGCAGCCAAGGACAGGGGCTCATAGGGGACGAGCAGTACTTC | CASSQGQGLIGDEQYF
NA | few | TRBJ2-5 | TRBV5-6 | TGTGCCAGCAGCTTGGTATTCCTCCAAGAGACCCAGTACTTC | CASSLVFLQETQYF
TRBD2 | many | TRBJ2-3 | TRBV28 | TGTGCCAGCAGTTCCCTCGGGGCGGGAGGGACCACAGATACGCAGTATTTT | CASSSLGAGGTTDTQYF
TRBD2 | many | TRBJ2-3 | TRBV29-1 | TGCAGCGTAAGCGGGAGGGCGGGTACAGATACGCAGTATTTT | CSVSGRAGTDTQYF
TRBD2 | many | TRBJ2-3 | TRBV18 | TGTGCCAGCTCACCACCGGTAGCGGGAAGCACAGATACGCAGTATTTT | CASSPPVAGSTDTQYF
NA | many | TRBJ1-1 | TRBV18 | TGTGCCAGCTCACCCAGTGACACTGAAGCTTTCTTT | CASSPSDTEAFF
TRBD2 | many | TRBJ2-7 | TRBV2 | TGTGCCAGCAGTGACTCGGGAGGCGAGTACGAGCAGTACTTC | CASSDSGGEYEQYF